This TCR beta chain was observed in a study of human T cells and chemical hapten exposure. Across the study: Throughout the approximately 25-week study, diphenylcyclopropenone was applied weekly to the patients' scalps. Study results and limitations: With regard to DPC sensitization, TCRs above 1 in 1000 frequency did not change.

TCRdb recomputed calls from the RACE reads with MiXCR, one row per CDR3 protein. In the table there are around 380,000 distinct CDR3 sequences, approximately 5.8% of which are singletons. The time point here: pre-sensitization, week 0. Treatment denoted: therapeutic diphenylcyclopropenone sensitization with weekly scalp DPC. This clonotype was seen repeatedly, ten times or more. Antigen specificity is unknown. CDR1 is MDHEN, CDR2 SYDVKM, per germline. The CDR3 extends over 13 amino acids. V lost 2 bases, J lost 0 bases, and 5 bases lay in between. Here the sequenced sample was whole blood, taken in connection with sensitization to the hapten diphenylcyclopropenone (DPC). The clonotype originates from a woman in her late teens or twenties with alopecia areata. Some clones in this sample may be carry-over from other donors' samples. The chain has TRBV28 and TRBJ2-7, with D hard to call. The CDR3: CASSLPVSYEQYF. The CDR3 nucleotides are TGTGCCAGCAGTTTACCGGTCTCCTACGAGCAGTACTTC.